The 27 T cell receptor beta chains listed next were all sequenced from one sample in a study of blood T cells in healthy people across ages. With a J-beta primer mix and a sample-barcoded 5' primer, a second PCR ran about 6 to 11 cycles. TCRdb analysed the 5' RACE reads with MiXCR anew, one entry per CDR3 protein. Of about 1.8 million distinct CDR3 sequences listed, less than 50% are singletons. The sample was blood. The origin of the receptors is a woman aged 40 to 55 in good health.

The chain recombines TRBV7-9 with TRBJ2-7; D is unresolved. This CDR3 spans 15 amino acids. The V end lost 5 bases, the J end lost 0 bases, and 14 bases lay between the germline ends. The V gene's germline CDR1 is SEHNR and CDR2 FQNEAQ (reference sequence). The CDR3, as DNA: TGTGCCAGCAGCGGTTCTGTGATAGCCTCCTACGAGCAGTACTTC. It is translated as CASSGSVIASYEQYF.

This clonotype appeared a few times. The chain joins TRBV21-1 to TRBJ2-7; the listed D gene, TRBD1, was not tested against the DNA. TRBV21-1 is termed a pseudogene. The CDR3 sequence is 17 residues long. The CDR3 coding sequence is TGTGCCAGCAGCAATTTGAAGACAGGCGGATCCCTTTGCGAGCAGTACTTC. Translation: CASSNLKTGGSLCEQYF.

V gene TRBV29-1 combines with J gene TRBJ1-2; 8 bases agree with TRBD1. The junction had 7 bases not matched to a gene; V was cut back by 7 bases and J by 3 bases. This CDR3 comprises 13 residues. Germline loops: CDR1 SQVTM, CDR2 ANQGSEA. CDR3 amino acids: CSARQGLYYGYTF. CDR3 nucleotides: TGCAGCGCCCGACAGGGGCTATACTATGGCTACACCTTC.

This clonotype was observed a single time. The J gene is TRBJ2-7, the V gene TRBV10-1; TRBD2 might be the D (5 bases). The end of the DNA is better explained by TRBJ2-5, so the J call may be wrong. The CDR3 contains 15 residues. The germline gives CDR1 WNHNN, CDR2 SYGVQD (reference sequence). Written as DNA, the CDR3 is TGCGCCAGCAGTGAGAGGGCCAGCTCGGGGGAGACCCAGTACTTC. Its translation is CASSERASSGETQYF.

V gene TRBV6-2 or TRBV6-3 combines with J gene TRBJ2-5; perhaps TRBD2 as D (5 bases). This CDR3 has 14 amino acids. Germline V CDR1 and CDR2: MNHEY, SVGEGT. V dropped 4 bases and J dropped 5 bases, with 14 bases sitting between them. The CDR3 reads CASSSPGTRETQYF. The CDR3 nucleotides read TGTGCCAGCAGTTCACCGGGAACCCGGGAGACCCAGTACTTC.

Worth noting for this clonotype: One junction end disagrees with the germline gene, perhaps due to a read error. This chain connects TRBV5-1 to TRBJ2-5; 8 bases are shared with TRBD1. The CDR3 runs to 15 residues. Germline lookup yields CDR1 SGHRS and CDR2 YFSETQ. The CDR3 DNA reads TGCGCCAGCACCCGACAGGGGATCGAACAAGAGGCCCAGTACTTC. Its translation: CASTRQGIEQEAQYF.

The sample holds many counts of this clonotype. The chain links TRBV29-1 to TRBJ2-7; tentative D call: TRBD1 (5 bases). Germline V lookup: CDR1 SQVTM, CDR2 ANQGSEA. V was clipped by 4 bases and J by 2 bases, with 12 bases between them. This CDR3 spans 13 amino acids. The CDR3 reads CSVVPTDTYEQYF. The CDR3 nucleotides are TGCAGCGTTGTCCCGACAGATACCTACGAGCAGTACTTC.

As regards this clonotype: Being one base from a much bigger clone, this may be a read error. This CDR3 reads CASSLGLVEETQFF. CDR3 sequence (DNA): TGTGCCAGCAGTTTAGGGTTGGTTGAAGAGACCCAGTTCTTC. The chain is built from TRBV6-1 and TRBJ2-1; D gene ambiguous. The CDR3 totals 14 residues. Germline assignment: CDR1 MNHNS and CDR2 SASEGT. V lost 5 bases to trimming and J lost 13 bases, with 21 bases between them.

This clonotype was seen a handful of times. A read error may produce the germline difference seen at one junction end. The J gene is TRBJ2-5, the V gene TRBV28, with 8 bases aligning to TRBD2. This CDR3 region has 16 residues. Germline V lookup: CDR1 MDHEN, CDR2 SYDVKM. In DNA form, the CDR3 reads TGTGCCAGCAGCTTATTAGAGCGGGGGCGGTGGGAGACCCAGTACTTC. Translating it yields CASSLLERGRWETQYF. Using reference TRBV28 and TRBJ2-5 for the parts outside the CDR3, the full variable domain is DVKVTQSSRYLVKRTGEKVFLECVQDMDHENMFWYRQDPGLGLRLIYFSYDVKMKEKGDIPEGYSVSREKKERFSLILESASTNQTSMYLCASSLLERGRWETQYFGPGTRLLVL.

The rearrangement joins TRBV19 to TRBJ2-5; no definite D call. Trimming shortened V by 3 bases and J by 0 bases, and 8 bases separated the two germline ends. In germline, CDR1 is LNHDA, CDR2 SQIVND (reference sequence). This CDR3 comprises 14 residues. The CDR3 region has the DNA TGTGCCAGTAGTATCCAGACGCACCAAGAGACCCAGTACTTC. Amino acid sequence: CASSIQTHQETQYF. Complete variable domain (other parts from reference TRBV19 and TRBJ2-5): DGGITQSPKYLFRKEGQNVTLSCEQNLNHDAMYWYRQDPGQGLRLIYYSQIVNDFQKGDIAEGYSVSREKKESFPLTVTSAQKNPTAFYLCASSIQTHQETQYFGPGTRLLVL.

The rearrangement links TRBV18 to TRBJ2-7, with D possibly matching TRBD1 (6 bases). The germline V gene encodes CDR1 KGHSH and CDR2 LQKENI. V shed 2 bases and J shed 0 bases, with 11 bases lying between them. There are 15 residues in the CDR3. CDR3 sequence (DNA): TGTGCCAGCTCACCATTCCGGGACAACTCCTACGAGCAGTACTTC. It codes for CASSPFRDNSYEQYF. The whole variable domain, remainder taken from reference TRBV18 and TRBJ2-7, is NAGVMQNPRHLVRRRGQEARLRCSPMKGHSHVYWYRQLPEEGLKFMVYLQKENIIDESGMPKERFSAEFPKEGPSILRIQQVVRGDSAAYFCASSPFRDNSYEQYFGPGTRLTVT.

V usage is TRBV3-1 and J usage is TRBJ2-4, with D possibly called TRBD1 or TRBD2 (5 bases each). The J call may be faulty, since TRBJ2-7 better matches the DNA end. Per germline, CDR1 LGHDT and CDR2 YNNKEL (reference sequence). The CDR3 extends over 15 amino acids. The CDR3 protein is CASSPSSAGSYEQYF. The CDR3 DNA sequence: TGTGCCAGCAGCCCCTCGTCGGCAGGGAGCTACGAGCAGTACTTC.

This clonotype has just a few counts. DNA for the CDR3: TGCAGTGCTAGGGGTACAGGGGTGGGGAACACTGAAGCTTTCTTT. Translated: CSARGTGVGNTEAFF. The chain uses TRBV20-1 and TRBJ1-1; 7 positions match TRBD1. The germline V gene encodes CDR1 DFQATT and CDR2 SNEGSKA (reference sequence). The CDR3 sequence is 15 residues long. Germline trimming cut 3 bases from V and 1 base from J; bases unmatched to any gene: 8.

This rearrangement joins TRBV6-2 or TRBV6-3 to TRBJ2-3; 9 bases align to TRBD2. The V segment lost 6 bases and the J segment 2 bases; nucleotides outside the gene matches: 12. The V gene's germline CDR1 is MNHEY and CDR2 SVGEGT. This CDR3 is built from 17 residues. In nucleotides, the CDR3 is TGTGCCAGCAGCCTGGGACTAGCTGGGAACCCCACAGATACGCAGTATTTT. Its protein is CASSLGLAGNPTDTQYF.

This chain connects TRBV20-1 to TRBJ2-3; 8 nucleotides agree with TRBD2. Trimming cost V 6 bases and J 2 bases; bases outside gene matches: 7. Per the germline V gene, CDR1 is DFQATT and CDR2 is SNEGSKA (reference sequence). This CDR3 is 14 amino acids long. The CDR3 bases are TGCAGTGCACCCGGACTAGCCCTCACAGATACGCAGTATTTT. Its protein product is CSAPGLALTDTQYF.

V and J are TRBV4-2 and TRBJ1-2; D remains unclear. Trimming left V 0 bases short and J 4 bases short, with 12 bases between. Germline V gene data show CDR1 as LGHNA and CDR2 as YNFKEQ. The CDR3 extends over 15 amino acids. Here the CDR3 DNA reads TGTGCCAGCAGCCAAGATCCCTTTGAACCCTATGGCTACACCTTC. This encodes CASSQDPFEPYGYTF.

This clonotype was seen a handful of times. The chain has TRBV5-1 and TRBJ2-5, with D perhaps matching TRBD1 (5 bases). From germline, CDR1 is SGHRS and CDR2 YFSETQ. The V end was cut by 1 base, the J end by 11 bases, with 21 bases between. This CDR3 has 15 residues. CDR3 amino acids: CASSLSQGPLVEQYF. The CDR3 DNA follows: TGCGCCAGCAGCTTGTCCCAGGGTCCACTGGTGGAGCAGTACTTC.

The chain combines TRBV20-1 with TRBJ2-5, with 8 bases identical to TRBD2. CDR3 length equals 14 residues. Looked up from germline, CDR1 is DFQATT and CDR2 is SNEGSKA (reference sequence). With V trimmed by 5 bases and J by 7 bases, 12 bases remained unmatched. CDR3 region: CSAPLWRGDGTQYF. The CDR3, as DNA: TGCAGTGCTCCCCTATGGCGGGGGGACGGGACCCAGTACTTC.

This clonotype has more than one count but fewer than ten. The chain recombines TRBV28 with TRBJ1-6; D remains ambiguous. Trimming took 3 bases from V and 6 from J, leaving 15 bases between them. Germline values: CDR1 MDHEN, CDR2 SYDVKM. The CDR3 length is 16 residues. Written as DNA, the CDR3 is TGTGCCAGCAGTTTCGCATTAATCGCCCCTAATTCACCCCTCCACTTT. Its translation: CASSFALIAPNSPLHF.

V and J are TRBV14 and TRBJ2-7; D possibly corresponds to TRBD1 (5 bases). The CDR3 runs to 19 residues. Trimming cost V 1 base and J 0 bases, with 22 bases left between them. Germline V gives CDR1 SGHDN, CDR2 FVKESK. The CDR3 region is CASSQVTGPSTGFSYEQYF. The CDR3 nucleotides are TGTGCCAGCAGCCAAGTGACGGGCCCCTCAACAGGATTCTCCTACGAGCAGTACTTC.

The V call is TRBV12-3 or TRBV12-4, the J call TRBJ1-2; D perhaps matches TRBD1 (6 bases). Trimming took off 5 bases at V and 0 bases at J, with 13 bases between the two ends. The CDR3 covers 15 residues. This CDR3 is CASSMDSLSNYGYTF. DNA of the CDR3: TGTGCCAGCAGTATGGACAGCCTCTCTAACTATGGCTACACCTTC.

The chain joins TRBV10-3 to TRBJ2-5; the match to TRBD1 covers 8 bases. The V gene's germline CDR1 is ENHRY and CDR2 SYGVKD. V shed 3 bases and J 2 bases; nucleotides not matched to a gene: 8. CDR3 length: 16 residues. The DNA for the CDR3 is TGTGCCATCAGTGACCCCGGGAGACAGGGGCAAGAGACCCAGTACTTC. Its protein product is CAISDPGRQGQETQYF.

Concerning this clonotype: This may be a read error, as it is one base from a much larger clone. The rearrangement links TRBV20-1 to TRBJ2-5, with TRBD1 matching 11 bases. The CDR3 runs to 14 residues. CDR1 is DFQATT, CDR2 SNEGSKA, per germline (reference sequence). The CDR3 region is CSAEDRGRGETRYF. CDR3 coding DNA: TGCAGTGCCGAGGACAGGGGGCGCGGAGAGACCCGGTACTTC.

The chain carries TRBV20-1 and TRBJ1-2; D is unresolved. This CDR3 has 14 residues. CDR1 and CDR2 from the germline V gene are DFQATT and SNEGSKA (reference sequence). V was trimmed by 6 bases and J by 0 bases, leaving 14 bases between them. The CDR3 bases are TGCAGTGCCGCGGAAGGGTCTTCTAACTATGGCTACACCTTC. This codes for CSAAEGSSNYGYTF.

This clonotype was seen only a few times. The gene calls are TRBV24-1 and TRBJ2-1; possible D gene TRBD1, 5 bases. The CDR3 is made up of 14 amino acids. Per germline, CDR1 KGHDR and CDR2 SFDVKD. The ends were cut back, 2 bases at V and 7 bases at J, with 11 bases in the middle. The CDR3 reads CATSDSPGRNEQFF. CDR3 nucleotide sequence: TGTGCCACCAGTGATTCGCCAGGGCGTAATGAGCAGTTCTTC.

The V and J genes are TRBV12-3 or TRBV12-4 and TRBJ2-3; 7 positions match TRBD1. The length of the CDR3 is 15 residues. The junction had 7 bases not matched to a gene; V was cut back by 6 bases and J by 1 base. The CDR3 region is CASRQDRVGTDTQYF. DNA of the CDR3: TGTGCCAGCAGACAAGACAGGGTCGGCACAGATACGCAGTATTTT.

The CDR3 protein is CASSLSAESSYEQFF. CDR3 in DNA: TGTGCCAGCAGTTTATCAGCAGAGAGCTCCTACGAGCAGTTCTTC. The chain joins TRBV27 to TRBJ2-1; D not certain. The CDR3 covers 15 residues. Germline CDR1 and CDR2: MNHEY and SMNVEV (reference sequence). Trimming removed 0 bases at V and 10 bases at J, with 16 bases between.